This T cell receptor beta chain was sequenced for a study of T cell responses to AZD1222 COVID-19 vaccine. On the study more broadly: The study pooled second doses at about 4 or about 12 weeks. Study-wide results and limits: A mostly white British donor set with more females was recruited, and clonal diversity was possibly underestimated.

As to this clone: Its cognate antigen is unknown.

Assay used: immunoSEQ multiplex PCR; TCRdb lists only in-frame clones, some missing. This table holds 95,000 to 120,000 clones, about 82% found once. This clonotype originated in an adult in good health. The source material was peripheral blood, sampled on day 0 of AZD1222 vaccination.

CDR3 nucleotides: TGTGCCAGCAGCTTCAAAGGGGGCGCGGTTCAGCCCCAGCATTTT. This translates into CASSFKGGAVQPQHF. V is TRBV5-8 and J is TRBJ1-5; 7 positions match TRBD1. The germline V gene encodes CDR1 SGHTS and CDR2 YDEGEE. This CDR3 contains 15 residues. V was clipped by 2 bases and J by 6 bases; unmatched bases: 8.